This T cell receptor (beta chain) was sequenced during a study of T cells and Merkel cell carcinoma outcomes (dated by TCRdb to 2018 to 2020). Some background on the complete study: The study looked at whether the tumor T-cell repertoire and T-cell density could predict clinical outcome in patients with Merkel cell carcinoma. Overall study outcomes, separate from this receptor: The combination of T-cell repertoire features and T-cell density was reported to predict clinical outcomes in patients with Merkel cell carcinoma.

The samples were obtained from people who had Merkel cell carcinoma. V is reduced by 0 bases and J by 1 base, leaving a spacing of 8 bases between them. For CDR1 and CDR2, the germline V gene (reference sequence) lists SGHKS and YYEKEE. The CDR3 runs 15 residues from the cysteine to the phenylalanine. Left in the record is the CDR3 DNA by itself, 45 bases read in frame from the first base. Comments on this clone: Its cognate antigen has yet to be identified. Base qualities are not provided; no much larger clone lies one nucleotide away.

Receptor amplification or capture employed the immunoSEQ multiplex PCR assay. TCRdb stores this immuneACCESS table with in-frame sequences only. Part of the clones is absent; in the studies checked, under half of the shortfall reflects unresolved V genes, and no reason is known for the rest. For this sample the table gives about 15,000 clones, of which 80% to 95% were detected only once. About 2% of the sample is in the top ten clones. The rearranged chain carries TRBV5-5 and TRBJ1-5, with the D gene uncertain. Material: tumor tissue from Merkel cell carcinoma. The sequence came from a human donor with Merkel cell carcinoma. The CDR3 protein sequence reads: CASSLGVYSNQPQHF. The nucleotides read TGTGCCAGCAGCTTGGGGGTTTACAGCAATCAGCCCCAGCATTTT.